Listed below are T cell receptor beta chains from one sample, sequenced in a study of CD8+CD57+ T cells in acquired aplastic anemia. TCRdb independently ran MiXCR on the reads; one entry per CDR3 protein. The data contain about 160,000 distinct CDR3 sequences, 40% to 60% of them singletons. Sequencing input: sorted CD4+, CD8+, or CD8+CD57+ T cells (not recorded which) from PBMCs. The receptors were gathered from a human donor with aplastic anemia. Each CDR3 is given with its conserved first and last residue. A D gene is named only where the DNA matches it firmly. Clone size is shown for a subset of rows, as once, few, many or a class of expanded clone.

.,TRBJ1-6,15,TRBV20-1,.,TGCAGTGCTGCATCTTCTCCCGGCCTGCTCTCACCCCTCCACTTT,CSAASSPGLLSPLHF
.,TRBJ1-5,15,TRBV7-9,many,TGTGCCAGCAGCTCCAATGGAGGTTTTCATCAGCCCCAGCATTTT,CASSSNGGFHQPQHF
.,TRBJ1-2,12,TRBV19,.,TGTGCCAGTAGTTTTCGACCGGCGAGCTACACCTTC,CASSFRPASYTF
.,TRBJ1-1,13,TRBV7-2,.,TGTGCCGGCAGCTTACTACCGAACACTGAAGCCTTCTTT,CAGSLLPNTEAFF
TRBD2,TRBJ2-7,15,TRBV7-6,.,TGTGCCAGCAGCTTAGAGGTCGGGAGGGCCTACGAGCAGTACTTC,CASSLEVGRAYEQYF
TRBD2,TRBJ2-1,14,TRBV9,many,TGTGCCAGCAGCACCGCGGGAGCGGATGATGAGCAGTTCTTC,CASSTAGADDEQFF
TRBD2,TRBJ2-2,16,TRBV12-3/TRBV12-4,.,TGTGCCAGCAGTTTAGGGACTAGCGGGAGACCGCGGGAGCTGTTTTTT,CASSLGTSGRPRELFF
.,TRBJ2-7,15,TRBV7-9,many,TGTGCCAGCAGCTTAAGGGATCTGCTGACCTACGAGCAGTACTTC,CASSLRDLLTYEQYF
.,TRBJ2-7,13,TRBV19,.,TGTGCCAGTAGCGACAACCCTACCTACGAGCAGTACTTC,CASSDNPTYEQYF
TRBD2,TRBJ2-3,13,TRBV12-3/TRBV12-4,many,TGTGCCAGCAGCCCGGGACTAGGGGATACGCAGTATTTT,CASSPGLGDTQYF
.,TRBJ1-2,13,TRBV20-1,once,TGCAGTGCTAGAGATGCAGTTAACTATGGCTACACCTTC,CSARDAVNYGYTF
.,TRBJ2-5,12,TRBV4-3,many,TGCGCCAGCAGCCAAGGGGGGGAGACCCAGTACTTC,CASSQGGETQYF
.,TRBJ2-7,16,TRBV20-1,.,TGCAGTGCCGTAGACCGGGGCATGTTAGGTTCCTACGAGCAGTACTTC,CSAVDRGMLGSYEQYF
TRBD2,TRBJ2-1,16,TRBV14,many,TGTGCCAGCAGCCCATGGGGGCTAGCGGGAGAACGTGAGCAGTTCTTC,CASSPWGLAGEREQFF
TRBD1,TRBJ2-7,14,TRBV7-2,many,TGTGCCAGCAGCTCCTCGGACAGGGTTCCCGAGCAGTACTTC,CASSSSDRVPEQYF
.,TRBJ1-2,11,TRBV19,.,TGTGCCAGTACCCAGGGGCAAGGCTACACCTTC,CASTQGQGYTF
.,TRBJ2-7,11,TRBV20-1,many,TGCAGTGCTACCGTAAATGAGGAGCAGTACTTC,CSATVNEEQYF
.,TRBJ2-1,14,TRBV19,.,TGTGCCAGTAGTAAAGGGACGCGTTACAATGAGCAGTTCTTC,CASSKGTRYNEQFF
.,TRBJ1-4,14,TRBV2,.,TGTGCCAGCTCCAGGGACGGTTTTAATGAAAAACTGTTTTTT,CASSRDGFNEKLFF
.,TRBJ1-1,12,TRBV20-1,many,TGCAGTGCTACCGACCCCGTCACTGAAGCTTTCTTT,CSATDPVTEAFF
.,TRBJ1-1,15,TRBV2,.,TGTGCCAGCAGTTACGACCCTGGGGGGAACACTGAAGCTTTCTTT,CASSYDPGGNTEAFF
TRBD2,TRBJ2-5,17,TRBV7-2,.,TGTGCCAGCAGCTTAGGAGTCCTCGCGGGAGGGCAAGAGACCCAGTACTTC,CASSLGVLAGGQETQYF
.,TRBJ2-5,15,TRBV7-9,once,TGTGCCAGCAGCTTAGCGGGGGACAAGCAAGAGACCCAGTACTTC,CASSLAGDKQETQYF
.,TRBJ2-2,11,TRBV30,.,TGTGCCTGGAGCGGTTTAGGGGAGCTGTTTTTT,CAWSGLGELFF
TRBD1,TRBJ2-2,15,TRBV20-1,.,TGCAGTGCTAGAGGGGGGACAGGGGGCAACCGGGAGCTGTTTTTT,CSARGGTGGNRELFF
TRBD1,TRBJ2-5,12,TRBV5-1,.,TGCGCCAGCCAACAGGGGAGAGAGACCCAGTACTTC,CASQQGRETQYF
TRBD1,TRBJ2-7,14,TRBV2,few,TGTGCCAGCAGTGAAGTGGGACAGGGAGCCGAGCAGTACTTC,CASSEVGQGAEQYF
TRBD1,TRBJ1-4,13,TRBV2,many,TGTGCCAGGGGGGGACAGACGACCGAAAAACTGTTTTTT,CARGGQTTEKLFF
.,TRBJ1-2,14,TRBV7-9,many,TGTGCCAGCAGCTCGCCCGGGGCCGACTATGGCTACACCTTC,CASSSPGADYGYTF
TRBD1,TRBJ2-7,13,TRBV10-1,.,TGCGCCAGCAGTGGGGACAGAGTCTACGAGCAGTACTTC,CASSGDRVYEQYF
.,TRBJ1-2,13,TRBV2,.,TGTGCCAGCAGTGAGGAAGTGGGCTATGGCTACACCTTC,CASSEEVGYGYTF
.,TRBJ2-1,12,TRBV4-1,many,TGCGCCAGCAGCCCCGAGGGGAATGAGCAGTTCTTC,CASSPEGNEQFF
.,TRBJ1-3,17,TRBV19,many,TGTGCCAGTAGTACCTCCTCCGGGAACCTGGGCAGGGACACCATATATTTT,CASSTSSGNLGRDTIYF
TRBD1,TRBJ2-1,17,TRBV10-1,.,TGCGCCAGCAGTGAGGGGACAGGGGCAAGCTCCTACAATGAGCAGTTCTTC,CASSEGTGASSYNEQFF
.,TRBJ2-5,16,TRBV7-2,.,TGTGCCAGCAGCTTAGCTTGGGTCGCTGGCTCTAAGACCCAGTACTTC,CASSLAWVAGSKTQYF
.,TRBJ1-2,14,TRBV20-1,many,TGCAGTGCTAGAGATCTAGGACAGCCTGGTGGCTACACCTTC,CSARDLGQPGGYTF
.,TRBJ1-6,13,TRBV12-3/TRBV12-4,.,TGTGCCAGCAGTTTTAGGTCGTATTCACCCCTCCACTTT,CASSFRSYSPLHF
TRBD2,TRBJ2-3,17,TRBV13,many,TGTGCCAGCAGCTTAGGACTAGCGGGAGCCGGCACAGATACGCAGTATTTT,CASSLGLAGAGTDTQYF
TRBD1,TRBJ2-5,16,TRBV15,few,TGTGCCACCAGCAGAGATACGGGACAGGGAGAAGAGACCCAGTACTTC,CATSRDTGQGEETQYF
.,TRBJ2-5,14,TRBV2,.,TGTGCCAGCAGTGAAGGGCAGCCCCAAGAGACCCAGTACTTC,CASSEGQPQETQYF
.,TRBJ1-2,14,TRBV20-1,few,TGCAGTGCTAGGGAGACACGAACTGGGTATGGCTACACCTTC,CSARETRTGYGYTF
TRBD1,TRBJ1-2,15,TRBV25-1,few,TGTGCCAGCCAGCCCTTAGTGGGACAGTACCATGGCTACACCTTC,CASQPLVGQYHGYTF
.,TRBJ2-7,14,TRBV25-1,.,TGTGCCAGCAGTGAGTGGGGCCCCTCCTACGAGCAGTACTTC,CASSEWGPSYEQYF
.,TRBJ1-1,13,TRBV12-3/TRBV12-4,.,TGTGCCAGCGACGGCCCCATGAACACTGAAGCTTTCTTT,CASDGPMNTEAFF
TRBD2,TRBJ2-7,15,TRBV6-1,few,TGTGCCAGCAGTGAAATAAGCGGGAGCTTCTACGAGCAGTACTTC,CASSEISGSFYEQYF
TRBD2,TRBJ2-1,14,TRBV4-2,.,TGTGCCAGCAGCCCCGAGCGGGGGTACAATGAGCAGTTCTTC,CASSPERGYNEQFF
.,TRBJ1-1,16,TRBV7-7,.,TGTGCTAGCAGCCCGCTTGGGGCAGGGGACCCGCATGAAGCTTTCTTT,CASSPLGAGDPHEAFF
.,TRBJ1-5,13,TRBV10-3,many,TGTGCCATCAATCAGGGGAGCAATCAGCCCCAGCATTTT,CAINQGSNQPQHF
.,TRBJ2-1,13,TRBV9,many,TGTGCCAGCGTTCCTGCGGCATCCAATGAGCAGTTCTTC,CASVPAASNEQFF
.,TRBJ2-5,15,TRBV24-1,.,TGTGCCACCAGTGCTGATTTGGGCGGCCAAGAGACCCAGTACTTC,CATSADLGGQETQYF
TRBD1,TRBJ2-1,15,TRBV11-1,.,TGTGCCAGCAGCACTACAGGGGGCGCGCACAATGAGCAGTTCTTC,CASSTTGGAHNEQFF
TRBD1,TRBJ1-1,15,TRBV20-1,.,TGCAGTGCTAGAGCTCAGGGGGCCCTGAACACTGAAGCTTTCTTT,CSARAQGALNTEAFF
TRBD2,TRBJ2-1,16,TRBV4-2,few,TGTGCCAGCAGCCGACTAGCGGGCGCGACCTACAATGAGCAGTTCTTC,CASSRLAGATYNEQFF
.,TRBJ2-3,12,TRBV24-1,.,TGTGCCAATAAGGACGGTTCCGATACGCAGTATTTT,CANKDGSDTQYF
.,TRBJ1-1,13,TRBV9,many,TGTGCCAGCAGCCTTGGGGTCAGCACTGAAGCTTTCTTT,CASSLGVSTEAFF
TRBD2,TRBJ2-5,15,TRBV7-3,.,TGTGCCAGCAGCTTAACCGGGACTAGTGGAGAGACCCAGTACTTC,CASSLTGTSGETQYF
TRBD1,TRBJ2-7,13,TRBV10-3,.,TGTGCCAGCAGTTTAGGACAGGACGACGAGCAGTACTTC,CASSLGQDDEQYF